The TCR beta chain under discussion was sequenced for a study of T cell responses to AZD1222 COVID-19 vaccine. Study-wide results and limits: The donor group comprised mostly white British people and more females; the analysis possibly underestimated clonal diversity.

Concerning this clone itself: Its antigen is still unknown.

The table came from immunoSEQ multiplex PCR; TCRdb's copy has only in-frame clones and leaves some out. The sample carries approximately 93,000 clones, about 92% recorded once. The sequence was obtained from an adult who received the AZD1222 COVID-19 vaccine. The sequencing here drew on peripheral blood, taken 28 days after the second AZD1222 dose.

CDR3 in DNA: TGTGCCAGCAGCTACCGTCGGGCGGGGTCCGCAGATACGCAGTATTTT. Translation: CASSYRRAGSADTQYF. This chain uses TRBV7-3 with TRBJ2-3, with a weak D call TRBD2 (6 bases). CDR1 SGHTA and CDR2 FQGTGA come from the germline V gene. V lost 4 bases, J lost 4 bases, and 18 bases lay in between. This CDR3 spans 16 amino acids.